This T cell receptor beta chain was identified during a study of a mutant IDH1 vaccine in newly diagnosed glioma. The V and J ends lost 8 bases and 2 bases respectively, with 16 bases between them. Per the germline V gene, CDR1 is LNHDA and CDR2 is SQIVND (reference sequence). The CDR3 runs to 14 residues. Some clones are missing from TCRdb's copy, which holds only in-frame ones; the method was immunoSEQ multiplex PCR. The sample has approximately 56,000 clones, 75% seen once. Time point here: week 47, end of study. With topical imiquimod, each dose of the vaccine consisted of 300 ug of mutant IDH1 20-mer peptide. As concerns this clone: The antigen is unknown.

The chain combines TRBV19 with TRBJ2-7; tentatively, D is TRBD2 (6 bases). This sequence originates from a middle-aged man with glioma. This specimen consisted of PBMCs, obtained from a glioma patient whose treatment included an IDH1 peptide vaccine. The CDR3 sequence is CASSPGRNTYEQYF. DNA for the CDR3: TGTGCCAGTTCCCCGGGGAGGAACACCTACGAGCAGTACTTC.